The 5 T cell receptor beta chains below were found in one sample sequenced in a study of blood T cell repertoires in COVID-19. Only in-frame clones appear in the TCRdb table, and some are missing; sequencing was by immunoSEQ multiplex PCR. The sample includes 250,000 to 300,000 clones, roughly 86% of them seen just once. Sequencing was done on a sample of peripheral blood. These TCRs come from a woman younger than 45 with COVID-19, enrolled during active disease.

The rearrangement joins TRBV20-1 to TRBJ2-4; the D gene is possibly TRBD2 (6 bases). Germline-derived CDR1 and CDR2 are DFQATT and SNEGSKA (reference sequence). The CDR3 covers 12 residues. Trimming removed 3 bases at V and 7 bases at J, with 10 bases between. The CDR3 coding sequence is TGCAGTGCTAGTACGGCGGGGAACATTCAGTACTTC. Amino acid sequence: CSASTAGNIQYF.

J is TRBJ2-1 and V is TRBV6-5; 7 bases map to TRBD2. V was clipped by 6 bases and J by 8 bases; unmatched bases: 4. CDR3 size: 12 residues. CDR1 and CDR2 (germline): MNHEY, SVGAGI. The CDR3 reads CASRTSGDEQFF. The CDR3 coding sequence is TGTGCCAGCAGAACAAGCGGGGATGAGCAGTTCTTC.

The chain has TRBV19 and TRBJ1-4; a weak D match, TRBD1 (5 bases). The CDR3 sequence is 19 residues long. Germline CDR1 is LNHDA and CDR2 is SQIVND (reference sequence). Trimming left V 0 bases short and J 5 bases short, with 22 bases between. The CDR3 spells CASSIDGTWTRTKNEKLFF. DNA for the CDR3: TGTGCCAGTAGTATAGACGGAACCTGGACCAGGACAAAAAATGAAAAACTGTTTTTT.

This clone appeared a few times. CDR3 in DNA: TGTGCCTGGTATCGACAGGGAAACTATGGCTACACCTTC. Translating gives CAWYRQGNYGYTF. The chain joins TRBV30 to TRBJ1-2; TRBD1 aligns across 7 bases. Germline V CDR1 and CDR2: GTSNPN, SVGIG (reference sequence). Trimming took 5 bases from V and 2 from J; bases not matched to a gene: 5. The CDR3 is 13 residues long.

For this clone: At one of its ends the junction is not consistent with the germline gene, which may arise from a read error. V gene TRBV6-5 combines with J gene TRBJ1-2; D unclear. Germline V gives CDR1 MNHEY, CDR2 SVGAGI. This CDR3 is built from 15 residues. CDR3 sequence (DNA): TGTGCCAGCAGCTACTATGACGGCGAGGGCTATGGCTACACCTTC. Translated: CASSYYDGEGYGYTF.